The 25 T cell receptor beta chains given below trace back to one sample, sequenced in a study of beta chain features in type 1 diabetes. Every isolated RNA sample was fully reverse transcribed, so sequencing captured expressed TCRB transcripts. The assay was immunoSEQ multiplex PCR, and TCRdb's table has in-frame clones only and misses some. This sample has around 300,000 clones, with around 10% found just once. Input material: naive CD4+ T cells from blood. All receptors come from a woman in her 30s in good health.

This clone was observed a handful of times. J is TRBJ2-1 and V is TRBV14, with TRBD1 matching over 10 bases. The CDR3 runs 15 residues. With 4 bases clipped from V and 2 bases from J, the junction kept 2 bases outside the gene matches. The germline CDR1 and CDR2 sequences are SGHDN and FVKESK. CDR3 nucleotide sequence: TGTGCCAGCAGCCCAGGACAGGGGGCCTACAATGAGCAGTTCTTC. Protein product: CASSPGQGAYNEQFF.

This clone was counted a few times. The chain carries TRBV19 and TRBJ1-1; 11 bases fit TRBD1. V was pared by 6 bases and J by 7 bases, with 10 bases of the junction left unmatched. CDR3 length equals 15 residues. Germline CDR1 reads LNHDA; CDR2 reads SQIVND (reference sequence). The CDR3: CASRGARTGGFEAFF. The CDR3 bases are TGTGCCAGTAGAGGTGCGCGGACAGGGGGCTTTGAAGCTTTCTTT.

The chain employs TRBV29-1 and TRBJ2-2; 9 positions match TRBD2. Germline lookup yields CDR1 SQVTM and CDR2 ANQGSEA. This CDR3 is 15 amino acids long. Trimming removed 6 bases from V and 2 bases from J; junction bases left unmatched: 7. The CDR3 region is CSVGGLAGNTGELFF. In nucleotides, the CDR3 is TGCAGCGTAGGGGGGCTAGCGGGAAACACCGGGGAGCTGTTTTTT.

The chain recombines TRBV6-6 with TRBJ2-7, with TRBD1 matching over 7 bases. CDR3 length: 12 amino acids. From germline, CDR1 is MNHNY and CDR2 SVGAGI (reference sequence). Unmatched junction bases numbered 4, after V lost 6 bases and J lost 5 bases. CDR3 protein: CASRNRGHEQYF. The CDR3 nucleotides are TGTGCCAGCAGAAACAGGGGCCACGAGCAGTACTTC.

This clone was picked up a small number of times. The chain carries TRBV18 and TRBJ2-1; maybe TRBD2 (7 bases). V was pared by 0 bases and J by 8 bases, with 14 bases between. CDR3 length: 15 residues. The germline V gene has CDR1 KGHSH and CDR2 LQKENI. The CDR3 nucleotides are TGTGCCAGCTCACCACCCATGGGGGGGGGCGATGAGCAGTTCTTC. Its translation: CASSPPMGGGDEQFF.

This clone was detected a few times. The rearrangement joins TRBV28 to TRBJ2-2, with TRBD2 matching 9 bases. V dropped 4 bases and J dropped 1; count of bases not matched to a gene: 1. The CDR3 loop spans 15 amino acids. Germline lookup yields CDR1 MDHEN and CDR2 SYDVKM. The CDR3 nucleotides read TGTGCCAGCAGTTCTAGCGGGGTGAACACCGGGGAGCTGTTTTTT. Protein: CASSSSGVNTGELFF.

This clone was counted a few times. The chain links TRBV18 to TRBJ2-5; TRBD2 matches at 12 bases. Per germline, CDR1 KGHSH and CDR2 LQKENI. With V trimmed by 3 bases and J by 3 bases, 8 bases remained unmatched. This CDR3 comprises 17 residues. The chain's CDR3 is CASSPRTSGRMEETQYF. DNA for the CDR3: TGTGCCAGCTCACCGCGAACTAGCGGGAGGATGGAAGAGACCCAGTACTTC.

This clone was counted only a few times. V is TRBV7-3 and J is TRBJ1-1, with a tentative D call TRBD1 (5 bases). Germline CDR1 and CDR2: SGHTA and FQGTGA. This CDR3 is 14 amino acids long. Trimming took 7 bases from V and 4 from J, leaving 16 bases between them. The CDR3 protein is CASKSGGYGTEAFF. In DNA form, the CDR3 reads TGTGCCAGCAAGTCTGGGGGGTACGGCACTGAAGCTTTCTTT.

The V call is TRBV7-9, the J call TRBJ2-7, with 12 bases identical to TRBD1. Germline V gives CDR1 SEHNR, CDR2 FQNEAQ (reference sequence). The CDR3 is 16 residues long. V lost 5 bases and J lost 6; bases outside the gene matches: 11. The chain's CDR3 is CASSIGTGGPLSEQYF. In DNA, the CDR3 is TGTGCCAGCAGCATCGGGACAGGGGGCCCCTTGTCCGAGCAGTACTTC.

Comment on this clone: Its ends do not fully match the called genes, so a read error is possible. The V and J genes are TRBV6-1 and TRBJ2-7, with TRBD2 matching 9 bases. Germline CDR1 and CDR2: MNHNS and SASEGT. CDR3 size: 14 residues. CDR3 sequence reads: CASSKAGGLWEQYF. DNA of the CDR3: TGTGCCAGCAGTAAAGCGGGAGGTCTCTGGGAGCAGTACTTC.

The chain links TRBV7-9 to TRBJ2-1, with 7 bases that match TRBD2. V dropped 3 bases and J dropped 4; count of bases not matched to a gene: 6. This CDR3 is built from 15 residues. Germline V gene lookup returns CDR1 SEHNR and CDR2 FQNEAQ (reference sequence). The CDR3: CASSFAAGEYNEQFF. Written as DNA, the CDR3 is TGTGCCAGCAGCTTCGCGGCGGGAGAGTACAATGAGCAGTTCTTC. The full variable domain, rest sourced from reference TRBV7-9 and TRBJ2-1, is DTGVSQNPRHKITKRGQNVTFRCDPISEHNRLYWYRQTLGQGPEFLTYFQNEAQLEKSRLLSDRFSAERPKGSFSTLEIQRTEQGDSAMYLCASSFAAGEYNEQFFGPGTRLTVL.

The chain links TRBV30 to TRBJ1-2; TRBD1 matches at 10 bases. CDR1 GTSNPN and CDR2 SVGIG come from the germline V gene (reference sequence). The CDR3 is 13 residues long. J was trimmed by 6 bases and V by 2 bases; bases with no gene match: 3. Here the CDR3 reads CAWSRGTGDGYTF. The CDR3 coding sequence is TGTGCCTGGAGTAGGGGGACAGGGGATGGCTACACCTTC.

This clone came up a few times. This rearrangement joins TRBV7-9 to TRBJ2-7; D call uncertain. The CDR3 is made up of 12 amino acids. Germline assignment: CDR1 SEHNR and CDR2 FQNEAQ (reference sequence). V lost 6 bases to trimming and J lost 7 bases, with 13 bases between them. DNA for the CDR3: TGTGCCAGCAGTGCTAGGAATGGGGAGCAGTACTTC. This gives the protein CASSARNGEQYF.

The sample holds a few counts of this clone. CDR3 sequence reads: CASSGQGPPEQYF. CDR3 in DNA: TGTGCCAGCAGCGGACAGGGCCCACCCGAGCAGTACTTC. The chain employs TRBV6-5 and TRBJ2-7; 8 bases are a match to TRBD1. Germline CDR1 is MNHEY and CDR2 is SVGAGI. This CDR3 is built from 13 residues. V lost 6 bases and J lost 6; bases outside the gene matches: 7.

A few counts support this clone. The CDR3 loop is CASSEWTSGSDEQFF. The CDR3, as DNA: TGTGCCAGCAGTGAATGGACTAGCGGGAGCGATGAGCAGTTCTTC. This chain links TRBV25-1 with TRBJ2-1; 13 nucleotides line up with TRBD2. CDR1 and CDR2 from the germline V gene are MGHDK and SYGVNS. J lost 8 bases, V lost 1 base, and 2 bases had no gene match. CDR3 length: 15 amino acids. Full variable domain (outside the CDR3, taken from reference TRBV25-1 and TRBJ2-1): EADIYQTPRYLVIGTGKKITLECSQTMGHDKMYWYQQDPGMELHLIHYSYGVNSTEKGDLSSESTVSRIRTEHFPLTLESARPSHTSQYLCASSEWTSGSDEQFFGPGTRLTVL.

The chain has TRBV11-1 and TRBJ2-1; maybe TRBD2 (6 bases). The V gene lost 6 bases and the J gene lost 8 bases, with 23 bases spanning the gap. CDR1 is SGHAT and CDR2 is FQDESV in the germline V gene (reference sequence). This CDR3 contains 16 residues. CDR3 sequence: CASSISSGTGWDEQFF. The CDR3 region has the DNA TGTGCCAGCAGTATATCGTCCGGGACTGGGTGGGATGAGCAGTTCTTC.

The V and J genes are TRBV19 and TRBJ2-5, with 10 bases lining up with TRBD2. With V trimmed by 3 bases and J by 5 bases, 9 bases remained unmatched. This CDR3 has 16 amino acids. Germline CDR1 reads LNHDA; CDR2 reads SQIVND (reference sequence). The CDR3 reads CASSISSGSLGETQYF. In DNA, the CDR3 is TGTGCCAGTAGTATCTCTAGCGGGAGCCTCGGCGAGACCCAGTACTTC.

This rearrangement joins TRBV5-4 to TRBJ2-1; 8 bases fit TRBD1. This CDR3 contains 14 residues. Germline loops: CDR1 SGHNT, CDR2 YYREEE (reference sequence). The V segment lost 4 bases and the J segment 2 bases; nucleotides outside the gene matches: 2. This CDR3 reads CASSLRGPYNEQFF. The CDR3, as DNA: TGTGCCAGCAGCCTCAGGGGGCCCTACAATGAGCAGTTCTTC.

As DNA, the CDR3 is TGTGCCAGCAGCAAGGCAGGATTAAACATTCAGTACTTC. As protein: CASSKAGLNIQYF. The rearrangement joins TRBV2 to TRBJ2-4; unclear D gene. Germline-derived CDR1 and CDR2 are SNHLY and FYNNEI. The CDR3 length is 13 residues. The V gene lost 6 bases and the J gene lost 6 bases, with 12 bases spanning the gap.

A few counts support this clone. J is TRBJ2-1 and V is TRBV4-1; tentative D call: TRBD2 (6 bases). The CDR3 sequence is 16 residues long. V was shortened by 0 bases and J by 15 bases, with 24 bases between the two germline ends. The germline CDR1 and CDR2 sequences are MGHRA and YSYEKL. CDR3 loop: CASSQDPGLAEAGGFF. CDR3 DNA sequence: TGCGCCAGCAGCCAAGATCCTGGTTTAGCGGAGGCGGGTGGGTTCTTC.

This clone turned up a few times. The chain is built from TRBV13 and TRBJ2-7, with 11 bases fitting TRBD2. In germline, CDR1 is PRHDT, CDR2 FYEKMQ (reference sequence). The CDR3 totals 15 residues. J lost 3 bases, V lost 5 bases, and 6 bases had no gene match. In DNA form, the CDR3 reads TGTGCCAGCAGCCAACGGACTAGCGGGCTCTACGAGCAGTACTTC. Residues: CASSQRTSGLYEQYF.

In its sample, this clone was seen a few times. This chain uses TRBV28 with TRBJ1-5; D not resolved. V lost 2 bases and J lost 9, with 8 bases in between. The CDR3 extends over 12 amino acids. Germline assignment: CDR1 MDHEN and CDR2 SYDVKM. The CDR3, as DNA: TGTGCCAGCAGTTTAGCGCGGCGGCCCCAGCATTTT. It specifies CASSLARRPQHF.

The rearrangement links TRBV28 to TRBJ1-2, with 9 bases matching TRBD1. The germline CDR1 and CDR2 sequences are MDHEN and SYDVKM. This CDR3 region has 15 residues. The ends lost 6 bases at V and 7 bases at J; junction bases unmatched: 12. CDR3 amino acids: CASRTTGTGFFGYTF. DNA for the CDR3: TGTGCCAGCAGGACCACCGGGACAGGGTTTTTTGGCTACACCTTC.

Only a few counts were recorded for this clone. The chain uses TRBV28 and TRBJ2-1; D unclear. This CDR3 comprises 11 residues. Trimming removed 2 bases at V and 7 bases at J, with 3 bases between. The V gene's germline CDR1 is MDHEN and CDR2 SYDVKM. The CDR3 DNA is TGTGCCAGCAGTTTAATAAATGAGCAGTTCTTC. This translates into CASSLINEQFF.

The chain uses TRBV28 and TRBJ1-5; possibly TRBD1 for D (5 bases). The CDR3 length is 14 residues. Trimming took 3 bases from V and 6 from J, leaving 12 bases between them. CDR1 and CDR2 from the germline V gene are MDHEN and SYDVKM. DNA of the CDR3: TGTGCCAGCAGTTTGGCGGGGGGGAGTCAGCCCCAGCATTTT. Encoded protein: CASSLAGGSQPQHF.